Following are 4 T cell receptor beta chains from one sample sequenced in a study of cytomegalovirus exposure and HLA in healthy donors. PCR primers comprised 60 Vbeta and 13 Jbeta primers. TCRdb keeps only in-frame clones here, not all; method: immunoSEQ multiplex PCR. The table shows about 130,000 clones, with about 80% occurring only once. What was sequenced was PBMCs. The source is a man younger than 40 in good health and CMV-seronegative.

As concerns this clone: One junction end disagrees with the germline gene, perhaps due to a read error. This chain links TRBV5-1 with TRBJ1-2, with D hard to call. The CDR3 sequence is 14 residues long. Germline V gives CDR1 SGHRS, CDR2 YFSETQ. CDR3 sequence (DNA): TGCGCCAGCAGCTTCGGTGGAACAAACTATGGCCACACCTTC. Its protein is CASSFGGTNYGHTF.

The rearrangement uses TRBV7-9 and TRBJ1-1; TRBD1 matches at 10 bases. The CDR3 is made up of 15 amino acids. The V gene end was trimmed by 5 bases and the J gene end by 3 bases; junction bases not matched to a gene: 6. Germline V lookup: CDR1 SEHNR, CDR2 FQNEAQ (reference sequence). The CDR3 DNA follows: TGTGCCAGCAGCGCCCGACAGGGGGCGGACACTGAAGCTTTCTTT. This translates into CASSARQGADTEAFF.

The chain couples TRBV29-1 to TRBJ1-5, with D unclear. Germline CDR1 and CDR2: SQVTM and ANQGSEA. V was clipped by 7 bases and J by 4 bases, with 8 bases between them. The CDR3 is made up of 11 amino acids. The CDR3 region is CSGGGNQPQHF. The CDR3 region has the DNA TGCAGCGGGGGAGGGAATCAGCCCCAGCATTTT.

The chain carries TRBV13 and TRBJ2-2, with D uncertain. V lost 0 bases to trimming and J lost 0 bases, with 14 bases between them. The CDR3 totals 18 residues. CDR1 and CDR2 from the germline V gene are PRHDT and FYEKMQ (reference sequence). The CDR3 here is CASSLGRVNNANTGELFF. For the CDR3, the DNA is TGTGCCAGCAGCTTAGGCCGTGTTAACAACGCGAACACCGGGGAGCTGTTTTTT.